The present T cell receptor beta chain was sequenced within a study of T cells expressing NK-cell markers. This CDR3 has 15 residues. CDR1 and CDR2 from the germline V gene are SGHNT and YENEEA. From its re-call of the 5' RACE reads, TCRdb lists each CDR3 protein once, without DNA. The sample totals 350,000 to 400,000 distinct CDR3 sequences; its top ten clones hold 9.5% to 12%. This TCR was sampled from a woman aged 50 to 65 in good health. The sequenced sample was blood T cells: a sorted CD56 or NKG2C T cell subset, CD4+ or CD8+ T cells, or bulk PBMC T cells (not recorded which). The V gene is TRBV11-3, the J gene TRBJ2-1; TCRdb gives TRBD1 as the D gene, but with no DNA this cannot be confirmed. CDR3 in amino acids: CASSEGGTRNNEQFF.